This T cell receptor (beta chain) was identified during a study of T cell changes during pregnancy in multiple sclerosis. Libraries were prepared by immunoSEQ multiplex PCR; TCRdb keeps only in-frame clonotypes and omits some of them. The sample lists roughly 120,000 clones, around nine tenths seen once, with less than 2% in the top ten. This CDR3 region has 16 residues. The V gene lost 5 bases and the J gene lost 5 bases, with 21 bases spanning the gap. The V gene's germline CDR1 is SGHTA and CDR2 FQGTGA. The chain is built from TRBV7-3 and TRBJ2-5, with D perhaps matching TRBD1 (7 bases). The TCR sequence derives from a female donor with multiple sclerosis, enrolled in a pregnancy study. The sample consisted of peripheral blood, taken in the third trimester of pregnancy. Written as DNA, the CDR3 is TGTGCCAGCAGCGTGCAAGGTGGAGGGGGCCGCGAGACCCAGTACTTC. Translation gives CASSVQGGGGRETQYF.